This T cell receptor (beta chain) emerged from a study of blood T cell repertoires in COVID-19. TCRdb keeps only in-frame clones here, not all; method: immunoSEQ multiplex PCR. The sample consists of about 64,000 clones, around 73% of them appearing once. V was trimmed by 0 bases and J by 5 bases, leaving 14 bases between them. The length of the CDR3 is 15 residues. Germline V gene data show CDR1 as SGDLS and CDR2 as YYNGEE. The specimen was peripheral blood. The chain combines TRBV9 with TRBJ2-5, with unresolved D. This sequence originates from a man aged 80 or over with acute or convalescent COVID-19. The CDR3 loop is CASSVEERPGETQYF. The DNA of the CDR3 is TGTGCCAGCAGCGTAGAAGAGAGGCCCGGGGAGACCCAGTACTTC.